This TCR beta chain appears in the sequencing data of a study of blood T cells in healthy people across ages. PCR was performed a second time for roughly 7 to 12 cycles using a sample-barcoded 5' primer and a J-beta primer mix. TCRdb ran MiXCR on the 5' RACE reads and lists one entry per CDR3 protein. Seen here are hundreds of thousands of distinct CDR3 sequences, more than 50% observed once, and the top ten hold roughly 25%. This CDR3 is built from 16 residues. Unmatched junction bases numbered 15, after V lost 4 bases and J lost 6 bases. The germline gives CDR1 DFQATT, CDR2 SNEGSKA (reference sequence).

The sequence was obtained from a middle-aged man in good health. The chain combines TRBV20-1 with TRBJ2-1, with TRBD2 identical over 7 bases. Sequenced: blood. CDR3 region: CSAIELRGDSGNEQFF. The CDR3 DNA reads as TGCAGTGCTATAGAGTTACGGGGGGATTCAGGCAATGAGCAGTTCTTC.